The 13 T cell receptor beta chains presented below share a single source sample, sequenced in a study of cytomegalovirus exposure and HLA in healthy donors. Primers: 60 Vbeta forward and 13 Jbeta reverse. Assay used: immunoSEQ multiplex PCR; TCRdb lists only in-frame clones, some missing. This sample has approximately 190,000 clones, with approximately 85% found just once. Sequencing used PBMCs. These receptors all come from a woman in her fifties or sixties in good health and CMV-seropositive.

The chain has TRBV28 and TRBJ2-1; D is possibly TRBD2 (5 bases). This CDR3 is 13 amino acids long. Trimming removed 7 bases from V and 4 bases from J, with 11 bases in between. CDR1 is MDHEN, CDR2 SYDVKM, per germline. The CDR3 is CASTRDLYNEQFF. Here the CDR3 DNA reads TGTGCCAGCACCCGGGATTTATACAATGAGCAGTTCTTC.

This chain joins TRBV19 and TRBJ1-5; 9 bases align to TRBD1. This CDR3 has 16 amino acids. The germline V gene encodes CDR1 LNHDA and CDR2 SQIVND (reference sequence). V gave up 3 bases and J gave up 4 bases; unmatched junction bases: 7. The CDR3, as DNA: TGTGCCAGTAGTATGGGGGGACAGGGAGGGAATCAGCCCCAGCATTTT. Translation: CASSMGGQGGNQPQHF.

The rearrangement uses TRBV19 and TRBJ2-3; no clear D. CDR1 and CDR2 (germline): LNHDA, SQIVND (reference sequence). The germline V and J ends were trimmed by 5 bases and 6 bases, with 9 bases remaining between them. CDR3 size: 12 residues. DNA of the CDR3: TGTGCCAGTAGTCCACGAAGCGATACGCAGTATTTT. This codes for CASSPRSDTQYF.

The chain is built from TRBV7-8 and TRBJ2-7; D possibly corresponds to TRBD1 (6 bases). CDR1 is SGHVS, CDR2 FQNEAQ, per germline. Deletions cut 4 bases from V and 0 bases from J, with 16 bases between. This CDR3 contains 16 residues. The CDR3 nucleotides are TGTGCCAGCAGCTCCGGTAGAGCAGGGGACTCCTACGAGCAGTACTTC. It translates to CASSSGRAGDSYEQYF.

The CDR3 DNA is TGTGCCAGCAGCTTGGGGCAGGTCGGCAATCAGCCCCAGCATTTT. Translating gives CASSLGQVGNQPQHF. V is TRBV5-8 and J is TRBJ1-5; D not certain. Germline values: CDR1 SGHTS, CDR2 YDEGEE. The CDR3 has 15 amino acids. Trimming removed 0 bases from V and 2 bases from J, with 9 bases in between.

V is TRBV5-1 and J is TRBJ1-4; the D is unclear. CDR3 size: 15 residues. Deletions cut 0 bases from V and 2 bases from J, with 8 bases between. Germline assignment: CDR1 SGHRS and CDR2 YFSETQ. CDR3 residues: CASSLGSSTNEKLFF. As DNA, the CDR3 is TGCGCCAGCAGCTTGGGGAGCAGCACTAATGAAAAACTGTTTTTT.

This chain links TRBV5-1 with TRBJ1-6; 7 nucleotides align to TRBD1. The CDR3 has 16 amino acids. Trimming at V came to 4 bases and at J to 10 bases, leaving 14 bases not matched to a gene. Germline CDR1 SGHRS, CDR2 YFSETQ. The CDR3 region is CASSPTGVGVGSPLHF. The CDR3 DNA sequence: TGCGCCAGCAGCCCTACAGGGGTAGGGGTGGGATCACCCCTCCACTTT. The full variable domain, rest sourced from reference TRBV5-1 and TRBJ1-6, is KAGVTQTPRYLIKTRGQQVTLSCSPISGHRSVSWYQQTPGQGLQFLFEYFSETQRNKGNFPGRFSGRQFSNSRSEMNVSTLELGDSALYLCASSPTGVGVGSPLHFGNGTRLTVT.

The chain couples TRBV19 to TRBJ1-5, with 7 bases identical to TRBD1. CDR3 length: 14 amino acids. After removal of 4 bases from V and 5 bases from J, the junction contained 5 bases not matched to a gene. Germline loops: CDR1 LNHDA, CDR2 SQIVND (reference sequence). This CDR3 is CASSTRDSYQPQHF. CDR3 bases: TGTGCCAGTAGTACAAGGGACAGTTATCAGCCCCAGCATTTT.

The V call is TRBV2, the J call TRBJ1-6; D unclear. Trimming took 6 bases from V and 5 from J, leaving 14 bases between them. Per the germline V gene, CDR1 is SNHLY and CDR2 is FYNNEI. The CDR3 spans 15 residues. In nucleotides, the CDR3 is TGTGCCAGCAGAGGGAGTCCCTCAAATAATTCACCCCTCCACTTT. Its protein product is CASRGSPSNNSPLHF.

The rearrangement uses TRBV7-2 and TRBJ1-5; 11 positions match TRBD1. The ends lost 5 bases at V and 5 bases at J; junction bases unmatched: 5. Per germline, CDR1 SGHTA and CDR2 FQGNSA. The CDR3 covers 15 residues. The CDR3 loop is CASSPGQGAYQPQHF. The CDR3 coding sequence is TGTGCCAGCAGCCCAGGACAGGGGGCTTATCAGCCCCAGCATTTT.

This clone was found a few times. One end of the junction fails to match germline, which may point to a read error. The chain links TRBV5-6 to TRBJ2-4; 7 nucleotides match TRBD2. This CDR3 has 17 residues. Germline assignment: CDR1 SGHDT and CDR2 YYEEEE. The CDR3 loop reads CASSSGRVNGAKNSQYF. The CDR3 DNA follows: TGTGCCAGCAGCTCAGGGAGGGTTAACGGGGCCAAAAACAGTCAGTACTTC.

V gene TRBV6-4 combines with J gene TRBJ2-3, with TRBD2 matching 7 bases. Trimming removed 7 bases from V and 0 bases from J; junction bases left unmatched: 19. From germline, CDR1 is MRHNA and CDR2 SNTAGT. The CDR3 contains 19 residues. The CDR3 spells CASKNQPAGTQVSTDTQYF. CDR3 DNA: TGTGCCAGCAAAAATCAGCCAGCGGGAACCCAGGTGAGCACAGATACGCAGTATTTT.

The gene calls are TRBV11-2 and TRBJ2-3, with D tentatively TRBD1 (5 bases). V lost 4 bases and J 2 bases, leaving 16 bases between the germline ends. The germline V gene encodes CDR1 SGHAT and CDR2 FQNNGV. CDR3 length equals 16 residues. CDR3 protein: CASSYEGAGNTDTQYF. The DNA for the CDR3 is TGTGCCAGCAGCTACGAAGGGGCAGGAAACACAGATACGCAGTATTTT.